A single TCR beta chain is shown here with its context. Its antigen is as yet unknown. Germline CDR1 reads SGHRS; CDR2 reads YFSETQ. The V end was cut by 1 base, the J end by 5 bases, with 8 bases between. There are 13 residues in the CDR3. With 60 Vbeta and 13 Jbeta primers, the PCR was carried out. The method was immunoSEQ multiplex PCR; TCRdb's version includes in-frame clones alone and lacks a portion of them. Of approximately 73,000 clones listed, roughly 80% are singletons. The sample originates from a study of cytomegalovirus exposure and HLA in healthy donors. Whole-study findings and limits: As a later analysis showed, a missense DCLRE1C variant was linked to trimming of TCR beta V- and J-genes. Reported performance of the classifier showed diagnosis of cytomegalovirus status with high specificity and sensitivity.

Source material: PBMCs. The chain uses TRBV5-1 and TRBJ2-3; D is possibly TRBD1 (6 bases). The sequence was collected from a woman in her 40s in good health and CMV-seropositive. CDR3 residues: CASSLTGQDTQYF. The CDR3 DNA is TGCGCCAGCAGCTTGACAGGGCAAGATACGCAGTATTTT.